This T cell receptor (beta chain) was sequenced during a study of T-cell reconstitution after alpha-beta-depleted transplantation in children. For TCRbeta, the library was prepared with unique molecular identifiers. In TCRdb, the PCR reads were re-called with MiXCR into one record per CDR3 protein. The table includes 400,000 to 500,000 distinct CDR3 sequences, 9.5% to 13% detected once. About this clonotype itself: At one boundary the junction diverges from the germline segment, which might be a read error.

Germline V gives CDR1 SGHTA, CDR2 FQGNSA. The CDR3 runs to 17 residues. The chain joins TRBV7-2 to TRBJ2-7, with TRBD1 identical over 8 bases. The sequencing used PBMCs from the stem cell graft donor, collected from the stem cell graft. The receptor's source is a human donor who donated a stem cell graft to a child with acute myeloid leukemia. The CDR3 DNA reads TGTGCCATCAGCTTAGCCCGGACAGGGTCTTTGTCCTACGAGCAGTACTTC. Translated: CAISLARTGSLSYEQYF.